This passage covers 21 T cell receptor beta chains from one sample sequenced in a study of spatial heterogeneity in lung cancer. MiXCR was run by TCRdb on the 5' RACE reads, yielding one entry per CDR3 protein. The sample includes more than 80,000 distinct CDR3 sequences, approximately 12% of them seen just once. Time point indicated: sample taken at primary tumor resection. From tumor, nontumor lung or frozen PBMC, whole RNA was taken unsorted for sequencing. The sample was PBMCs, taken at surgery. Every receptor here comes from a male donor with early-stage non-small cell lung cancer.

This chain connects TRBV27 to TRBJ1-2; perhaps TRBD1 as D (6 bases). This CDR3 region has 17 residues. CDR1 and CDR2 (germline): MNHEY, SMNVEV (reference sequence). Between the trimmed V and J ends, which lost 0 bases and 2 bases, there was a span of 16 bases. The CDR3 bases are TGTGCCAGCAGTTTATCGCCAAGCGCCGGACAGAACTATGGCTACACCTTC. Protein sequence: CASSLSPSAGQNYGYTF.

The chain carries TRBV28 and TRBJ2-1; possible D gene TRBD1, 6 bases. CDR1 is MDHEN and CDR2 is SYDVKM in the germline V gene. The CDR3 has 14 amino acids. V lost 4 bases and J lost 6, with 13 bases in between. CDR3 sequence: CASSWGHLGNEQFF. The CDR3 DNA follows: TGTGCCAGCAGTTGGGGACACCTTGGCAATGAGCAGTTCTTC.

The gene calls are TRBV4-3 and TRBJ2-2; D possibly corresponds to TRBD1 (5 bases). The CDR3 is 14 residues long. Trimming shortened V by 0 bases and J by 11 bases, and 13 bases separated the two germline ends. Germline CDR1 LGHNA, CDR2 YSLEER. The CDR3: CASSQDSGSRELFF. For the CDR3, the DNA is TGCGCCAGCAGCCAAGATTCAGGGTCCAGAGAGCTGTTTTTT.

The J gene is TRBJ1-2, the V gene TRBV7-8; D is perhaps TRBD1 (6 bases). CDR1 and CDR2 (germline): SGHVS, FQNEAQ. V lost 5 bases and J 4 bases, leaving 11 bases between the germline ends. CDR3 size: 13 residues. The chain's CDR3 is CASSQRGIYGYTF. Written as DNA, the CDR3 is TGTGCCAGCAGCCAGAGGGGGATCTATGGCTACACCTTC.

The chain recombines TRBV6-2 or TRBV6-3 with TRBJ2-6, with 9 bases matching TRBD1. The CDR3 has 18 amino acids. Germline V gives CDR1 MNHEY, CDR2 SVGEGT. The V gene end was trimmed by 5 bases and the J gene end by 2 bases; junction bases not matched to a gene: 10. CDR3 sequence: CASSEPRTGVPGANVLTF. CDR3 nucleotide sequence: TGTGCCAGCAGTGAGCCCCGGACAGGGGTCCCTGGGGCCAACGTCCTGACTTTC.

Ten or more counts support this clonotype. The CDR3 region is CASSPYNGELFF. As DNA, the CDR3 is TGTGCCAGCAGCCCGTATAACGGGGAGCTGTTTTTT. The chain carries TRBV3-1 and TRBJ2-2; no clear D gene. The CDR3 is made up of 12 amino acids. Germline values: CDR1 LGHDT, CDR2 YNNKEL (reference sequence). Trimming took off 4 bases at V and 7 bases at J, with 7 bases between the two ends.

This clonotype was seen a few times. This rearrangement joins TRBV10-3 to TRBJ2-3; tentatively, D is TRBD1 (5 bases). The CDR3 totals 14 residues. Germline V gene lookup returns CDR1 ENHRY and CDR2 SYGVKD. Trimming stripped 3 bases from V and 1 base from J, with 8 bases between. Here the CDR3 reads CAISDREGTDTQYF. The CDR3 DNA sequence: TGTGCCATCAGTGACAGGGAAGGCACAGATACGCAGTATTTT.

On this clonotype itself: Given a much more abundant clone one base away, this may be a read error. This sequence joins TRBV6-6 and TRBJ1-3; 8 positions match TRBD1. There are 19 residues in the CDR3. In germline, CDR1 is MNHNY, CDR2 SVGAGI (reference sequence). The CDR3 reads CASGYSKGQDQFSGNTIYF. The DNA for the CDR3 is TGTGCCAGCGGTTACTCGAAGGGACAGGATCAATTCTCTGGAAACACCATATATTTT.

DNA for the CDR3: TGTGCCATCAGAAGCGGGGCAACGGCAGATACGCAGTATTTT. Protein product: CAIRSGATADTQYF. The rearrangement joins TRBV10-3 to TRBJ2-3; 7 bases agree with TRBD2. This CDR3 is built from 14 residues. V shed 6 bases and J 4 bases; nucleotides not matched to a gene: 7. Germline values: CDR1 ENHRY, CDR2 SYGVKD.

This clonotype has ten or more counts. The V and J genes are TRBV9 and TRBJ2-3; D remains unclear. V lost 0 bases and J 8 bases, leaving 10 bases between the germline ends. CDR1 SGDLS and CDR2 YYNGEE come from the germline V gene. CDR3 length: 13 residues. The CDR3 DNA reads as TGTGCCAGCAGCGTAGCTACTGCAGGTACGCAGTATTTT. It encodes CASSVATAGTQYF.

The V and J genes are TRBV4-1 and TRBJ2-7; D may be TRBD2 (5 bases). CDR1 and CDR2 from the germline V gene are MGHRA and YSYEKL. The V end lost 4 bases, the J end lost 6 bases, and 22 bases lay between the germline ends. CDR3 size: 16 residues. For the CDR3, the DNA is TGCGCCAGCAGCCCGATCTCCCGCGGGTTTGGGTCCGAGCAGTACTTC. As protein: CASSPISRGFGSEQYF.

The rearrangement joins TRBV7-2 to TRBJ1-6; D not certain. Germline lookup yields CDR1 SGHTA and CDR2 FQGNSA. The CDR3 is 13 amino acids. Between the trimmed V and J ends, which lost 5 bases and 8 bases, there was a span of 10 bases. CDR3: CASSPSFHSPLHF. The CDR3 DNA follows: TGTGCCAGCAGCCCATCGTTCCATTCACCCCTCCACTTT.

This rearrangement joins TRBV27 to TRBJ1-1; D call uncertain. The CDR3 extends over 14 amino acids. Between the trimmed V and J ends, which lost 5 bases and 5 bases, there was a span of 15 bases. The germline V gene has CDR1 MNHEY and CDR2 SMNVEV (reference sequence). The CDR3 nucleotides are TGTGCCAGCAGTCTTACTGGTTCTGGGACTGAAGCTTTCTTT. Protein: CASSLTGSGTEAFF.

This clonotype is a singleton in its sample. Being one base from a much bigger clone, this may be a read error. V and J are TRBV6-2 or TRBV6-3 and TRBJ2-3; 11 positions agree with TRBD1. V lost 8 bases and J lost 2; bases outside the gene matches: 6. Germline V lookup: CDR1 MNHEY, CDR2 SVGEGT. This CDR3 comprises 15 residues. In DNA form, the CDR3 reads TGTGCCAGCGGTTCCGGACAGGGGGCCACAGATACGCAGTATTTT. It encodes CASGSGQGATDTQYF.

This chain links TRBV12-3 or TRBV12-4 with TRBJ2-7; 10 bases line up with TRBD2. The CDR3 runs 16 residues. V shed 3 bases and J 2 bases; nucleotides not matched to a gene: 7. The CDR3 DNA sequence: TGTGCCAGCAGTTTCTCTAGCGGGGGACACCCCTACGAGCAGTACTTC. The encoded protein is CASSFSSGGHPYEQYF.

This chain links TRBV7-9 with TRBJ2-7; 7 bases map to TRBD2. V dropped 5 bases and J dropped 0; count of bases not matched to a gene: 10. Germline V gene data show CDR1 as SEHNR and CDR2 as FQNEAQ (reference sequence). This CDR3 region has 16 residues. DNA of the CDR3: TGTGCCAGCAGCACCCCGCGAGCGGGGAGCTCCTACGAGCAGTACTTC. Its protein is CASSTPRAGSSYEQYF.

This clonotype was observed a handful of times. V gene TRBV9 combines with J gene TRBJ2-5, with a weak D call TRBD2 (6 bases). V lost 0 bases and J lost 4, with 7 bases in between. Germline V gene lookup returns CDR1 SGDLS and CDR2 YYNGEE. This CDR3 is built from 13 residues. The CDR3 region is CASSVEGGETQYF. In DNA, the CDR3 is TGTGCCAGCAGCGTAGAGGGAGGAGAGACCCAGTACTTC.

In nucleotides, the CDR3 is TGTGCCAGCAGCTTAACACAGGATTCAGACACCATATATTTT. Residues: CASSLTQDSDTIYF. This sequence joins TRBV7-2 and TRBJ1-3; maybe TRBD1 (5 bases). The germline gives CDR1 SGHTA, CDR2 FQGNSA. CDR3 length: 14 amino acids. Trimming took off 2 bases at V and 8 bases at J, with 13 bases between the two ends.

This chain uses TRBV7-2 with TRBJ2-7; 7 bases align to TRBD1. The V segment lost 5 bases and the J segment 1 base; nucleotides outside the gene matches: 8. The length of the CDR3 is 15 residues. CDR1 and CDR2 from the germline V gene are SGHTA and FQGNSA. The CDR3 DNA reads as TGTGCCAGCAGCAAAGCAGACAGGGCTTCCTACGAGCAGTACTTC. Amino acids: CASSKADRASYEQYF. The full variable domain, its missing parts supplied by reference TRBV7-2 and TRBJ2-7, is GAGVSQSPSNKVTEKGKDVELRCDPISGHTALYWYRQSLGQGLEFLIYFQGNSAPDKSGLPSDRFSAERTGGSVSTLTIQRTQQEDSAVYLCASSKADRASYEQYFGPGTRLTVT.

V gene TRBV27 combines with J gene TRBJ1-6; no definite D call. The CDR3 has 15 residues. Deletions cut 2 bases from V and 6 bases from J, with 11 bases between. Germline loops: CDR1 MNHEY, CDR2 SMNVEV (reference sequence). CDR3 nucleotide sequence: TGTGCCAGCAGTTTAGAGCTGGTCCCTAATTCACCCCTCCACTTT. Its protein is CASSLELVPNSPLHF.

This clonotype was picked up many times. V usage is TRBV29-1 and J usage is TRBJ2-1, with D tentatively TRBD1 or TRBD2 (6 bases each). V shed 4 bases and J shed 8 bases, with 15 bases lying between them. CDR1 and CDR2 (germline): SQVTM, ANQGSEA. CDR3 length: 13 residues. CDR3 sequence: CSVAGTGGYEQFF. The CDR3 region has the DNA TGCAGCGTTGCGGGGACCGGGGGCTATGAGCAGTTCTTC.